Listed below are T cell receptor beta chains from one sample, sequenced in a study of cytomegalovirus exposure and HLA in healthy donors. Libraries were prepared by immunoSEQ multiplex PCR; TCRdb keeps only in-frame clonotypes and omits some of them. Among more than 45,000 clones listed, 75% to 90% were seen once. The source material was PBMCs. The receptors stem from a woman younger than 35 in good health and CMV-seronegative. Each CDR3 is given with its conserved first and last residue. D genes are given only for firm matches. Clone size is stated in some rows and not others, as once, few, many or a class when expanded.

>TRBV5-1|.|18|TRBJ2-3|TRBD2
TGCGCCAGCAGCCTAGACTCTAGCGGGGGGGCGGTCGCAGATACGCAGTATTTT
CASSLDSSGGAVADTQYF
>TRBV6-6|.|15|TRBJ2-7|TRBD1
TGTGCCAGCAGTCGAAGGGGGACAGGGTCCCACGAGCAGTACTTC
CASSRRGTGSHEQYF
>TRBV10-3|.|16|TRBJ1-2|TRBD1
TGTGCCATCAGTGGAACAGCAGGGGGAGAAGGAGGTGGCTACACCTTC
CAISGTAGGEGGGYTF
>TRBV5-6|.|14|TRBJ2-2|.
TGTGCCAGCAGCCTGGGACTCCTCACCGGGGAGCTGTTTTTT
CASSLGLLTGELFF
>TRBV7-9|.|14|TRBJ2-2|.
TGTGCCGCCGGGCAGGGCGCGAACACCGGGGAGCTGTTTTTT
CAAGQGANTGELFF
>TRBV7-3|few|13|TRBJ1-1|.
TGTGCCAGCAGCCAGACAGTGAACACTGAAGCTTTCTTT
CASSQTVNTEAFF
>TRBV11-2|.|14|TRBJ1-6|.
TGTGCCAGCAGCTTTTGGAGGGAGAGTTCACCCCTCCACTTT
CASSFWRESSPLHF
>TRBV5-1|.|13|TRBJ2-3|.
TGCGCCAGCAAAAATTCCAAGCCAGATACGCAGTATTTT
CASKNSKPDTQYF
>TRBV19|.|14|TRBJ1-5|.
TGTGCCAGTTCGGGCAGGGTCGGCAATCAGCCCCAGCATTTT
CASSGRVGNQPQHF
>TRBV4-2|.|16|TRBJ1-2|.
TGTGCCAGCAGCGGGAGGTTGCTCGTGACTAACTATGGCTACACCTTC
CASSGRLLVTNYGYTF
>TRBV6-5|.|16|TRBJ2-1|.
TGTGCCAGCAGTTACTCGGGACAATACTCCTACAATGAGCAGTTCTTC
CASSYSGQYSYNEQFF
>TRBV4-1|few|15|TRBJ2-7|.
TGCGCCAGCAGCCAAGTTCTTTCTGGCCCCTACGAGCAGTACTTC
CASSQVLSGPYEQYF
>TRBV4-1|.|16|TRBJ1-4|.
TGCGCCAGCAGCCGCACTCCGGGGGTGACTAATGAAAAACTGTTTTTT
CASSRTPGVTNEKLFF
>TRBV4-1|.|15|TRBJ2-7|TRBD2
TGCGCCAGCAGCCAAGGGGAGGGTATGGCCTACGAGCAGTACTTC
CASSQGEGMAYEQYF
>TRBV2|.|11|TRBJ1-2|.
TGTGCCAGCAGACAAGGGGATGGCTACACCTTC
CASRQGDGYTF
>TRBV6-6|.|16|TRBJ2-3|.
TGTGCCAGCCTTGGCCGAGCCGGGGACATGGCAGATACGCAGTATTTT
CASLGRAGDMADTQYF
>TRBV5-1|.|13|TRBJ1-2|TRBD1
TGCGCCAGCAGGGGGGACAGGGGCGGTGGCTACACCTTC
CASRGDRGGGYTF
>TRBV18|.|13|TRBJ1-1|TRBD1
TGTGCCAGCTCACCGACAGGGGGGCGAGAAGCTTTCTTT
CASSPTGGREAFF
>TRBV27|.|17|TRBJ2-7|.
TGTGCCAGCAGTTTAAAACGGCGGGGAATGGGCTCCTACGAGCAGTACTTC
CASSLKRRGMGSYEQYF
>TRBV28|.|10|TRBJ1-4|.
TGTGCCAGCACAAATGAAAAACTGTTTTTT
CASTNEKLFF